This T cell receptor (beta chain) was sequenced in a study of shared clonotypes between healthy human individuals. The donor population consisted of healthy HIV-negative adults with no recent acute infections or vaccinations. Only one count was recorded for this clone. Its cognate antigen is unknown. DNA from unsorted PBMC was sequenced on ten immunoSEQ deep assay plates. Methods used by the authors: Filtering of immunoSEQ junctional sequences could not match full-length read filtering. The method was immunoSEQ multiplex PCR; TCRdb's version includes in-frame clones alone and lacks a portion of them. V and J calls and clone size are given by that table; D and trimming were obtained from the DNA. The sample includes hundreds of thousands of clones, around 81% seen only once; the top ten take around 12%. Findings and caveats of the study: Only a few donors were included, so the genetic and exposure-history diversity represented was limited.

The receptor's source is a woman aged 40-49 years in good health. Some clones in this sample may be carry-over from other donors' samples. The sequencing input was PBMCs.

The CDR3 bases are TGTGCCAGCAGCTTGGTAGGGGAGGCTGAAGCTTTCTTT. Its translation: CASSLVGEAEAFF. This chain connects TRBV5-6 to TRBJ1-1; maybe TRBD1 (5 bases). Germline lookup yields CDR1 SGHDT and CDR2 YYEEEE. This CDR3 contains 13 residues. Trimming took 0 bases from V and 6 from J, leaving 9 bases between them. The whole variable domain, filled in from reference TRBV5-6 and TRBJ1-1, reads DAGVTQSPTHLIKTRGQQVTLRCSPKSGHDTVSWYQQALGQGPQFIFQYYEEEERQRGNFPDRFSGHQFPNYSSELNVNALLLGDSALYLCASSLVGEAEAFFGQGTRLTVV.